Here is one TCR beta chain with its context. Its target is not known. The PCR made use of 60 Vbeta and 13 Jbeta primers. Method: immunoSEQ multiplex PCR; TCRdb's copy keeps in-frame clones and lacks some. The table includes fewer than 200,000 clones, around 80% detected once. These data come from a study of cytomegalovirus exposure and HLA in healthy donors. Study observations and caveats: One variant, a missense change in DCLRE1C, was linked in a later analysis to TCR beta V- and J-gene trimming. The study designated about 180 TCR beta chains cytomegalovirus-associated. Per a later analysis, HLA-associated TCR beta chains showed more clonal expansion than other, equally common TCR beta chains.

From germline, CDR1 is SEHNR and CDR2 FQNEAQ (reference sequence). Trimming pared 1 base from V and 0 bases from J, leaving 7 bases between. CDR3 length: 15 residues. This TCR was recovered from a female donor in good health and CMV-seronegative. Sequencing was carried out using PBMCs. The chain employs TRBV7-9 and TRBJ2-1, with no clear D. The CDR3 region is CASSLVSSSYNEQFF. The DNA for the CDR3 is TGTGCCAGCAGCTTAGTGTCCTCCTCCTACAATGAGCAGTTCTTC.